This TCR beta chain was sequenced in a study of blood T cell repertoires in COVID-19. Study in general: There were acute and convalescent COVID-19 samples, and they came from the United States, Italy and Spain.

Original methodology: How many nucleated cells were present was estimated from reference gene primer amplification. Produced via immunoSEQ multiplex PCR; TCRdb's table is partial and in-frame only. That table supplies the V and J calls and clone size; D and trimming were determined from the DNA. The repertoire holds about 160,000 clones, with about 93% as singletons. CDR1 and CDR2 from the germline V gene are SGHTA and FQGNSA. V shed 6 bases and J shed 7 bases, with 15 bases lying between them. The CDR3 totals 13 residues. The specimen sequenced was peripheral blood. The origin of this receptor is a woman between 45 and 65 years old with acute or convalescent COVID-19. The chain links TRBV7-2 to TRBJ1-2; perhaps TRBD1 as D (5 bases). Here the CDR3 reads CASRWSQGSGYTF. The CDR3 DNA sequence: TGTGCCAGCAGGTGGAGCCAGGGTAGTGGCTACACCTTC.